This TCR beta chain was captured by sequencing in a study of STAT3 mutations in large granular lymphocyte leukemia. Background on the study: More than half of T-LGLL patients received immunosuppressive therapy.

Details on this clone: What it binds is not known.

The V gene lost 3 bases and the J gene lost 7 bases, with 13 bases spanning the gap. The germline V gene encodes CDR1 KGHSH and CDR2 LQKENI. CDR3 length equals 15 residues. Overall study findings and caveats: Every T-LGLL patient had at least one immunodominant TCRbeta clonotype. TCR clonotype switching after therapy occurred in about 30% of the 18 patients. Clonal expansion was inferred from samples taken at other timepoints.

Measured with immunoSEQ multiplex PCR; TCRdb has only the in-frame clones, and not every one. The data show approximately 25,000 clones, approximately 94% seen once. Sequencing input: peripheral blood mononuclear cells. This chain connects TRBV18 to TRBJ1-6; possibly TRBD1 for D (5 bases). The receptor was derived from a man in his forties or fifties with T-cell large granular lymphocyte leukemia. Some clones in this sample may be carry-over from other donors' samples. This CDR3 is CASSPYQGRNSPLHF. The CDR3 DNA sequence: TGTGCCAGCTCACCGTATCAGGGTAGGAATTCACCCCTCCACTTT. The full variable domain, in which reference TRBV18 and TRBJ1-6 provide the parts outside the CDR3, is NAGVMQNPRHLVRRRGQEARLRCSPMKGHSHVYWYRQLPEEGLKFMVYLQKENIIDESGMPKERFSAEFPKEGPSILRIQQVVRGDSAAYFCASSPYQGRNSPLHFGNGTRLTVT.